The 20 T cell receptor beta chains reported below all come from one sample, sequenced in a study of blood T cell repertoires in COVID-19. Generated by immunoSEQ multiplex PCR, the TCRdb table keeps only in-frame clones and is missing some. The table shows 250,000 or so clones, with about nine tenths occurring only once. Sequencing input: peripheral blood. Receptors were obtained from a young woman with COVID-19, enrolled during active disease.

The J gene is TRBJ2-3, the V gene TRBV7-2, with 10 bases that match TRBD1. In germline, CDR1 is SGHTA, CDR2 FQGNSA. The CDR3 is 17 residues long. J was trimmed by 5 bases and V by 5 bases; bases with no gene match: 13. CDR3 in amino acids: CASSRIRGDRGLDTQYF. CDR3 nucleotide sequence: TGTGCCAGCAGCCGCATAAGGGGGGACAGGGGATTAGATACGCAGTATTTT. The full variable domain, in which reference TRBV7-2 and TRBJ2-3 provide the parts outside the CDR3, is GAGVSQSPSNKVTEKGKDVELRCDPISGHTALYWYRQSLGQGLEFLIYFQGNSAPDKSGLPSDRFSAERTGGSVSTLTIQRTQQEDSAVYLCASSRIRGDRGLDTQYFGPGTRLTVL.

The CDR3 DNA reads TGTGCCAGCAGCCCTCTATCGTCCTACGAGCAGTACTTC. Encoded protein: CASSPLSSYEQYF. The chain links TRBV7-6 to TRBJ2-7, with D unclear. CDR3 length: 13 residues. The germline V gene encodes CDR1 SGHVS and CDR2 FNYEAQ. The germline V and J ends were trimmed by 5 bases and 1 base, with 9 bases remaining between them.

The chain combines TRBV5-4 with TRBJ2-7; 8 positions agree with TRBD2. The CDR3 is 17 amino acids. Losses at the gene ends were 4 bases for V and 0 bases for J; bases not matched to a gene: 12. Germline CDR1 is SGHNT and CDR2 is YYREEE (reference sequence). CDR3 protein: CASSVKLAAHYSYEQYV. In nucleotides, the CDR3 is TGTGCCAGCAGCGTAAAACTAGCGGCCCATTACTCCTACGAGCAGTACGTC.

The chain has TRBV11-2 and TRBJ1-3, with 7 bases lining up with TRBD1. The CDR3 has 15 residues. CDR1 and CDR2 (germline): SGHAT, FQNNGV. V trimming: 4 bases; J trimming: 2 bases; junction bases outside the gene matches: 5. The CDR3 coding sequence is TGTGCCAGCAGCTCTTACAGGGGTCCTGGAAACACCATATATTTT. Translation gives CASSSYRGPGNTIYF.

V usage is TRBV7-2 and J usage is TRBJ2-5, with TRBD2 as a possible D gene (6 bases). V lost 5 bases to trimming and J lost 0 bases, with 19 bases between them. The CDR3 runs to 17 residues. Germline CDR1 SGHTA, CDR2 FQGNSA. The CDR3 DNA is TGTGCCAGCAGCCCCCGGGGGTATCGACAGTACCAAGAGACCCAGTACTTC. Protein: CASSPRGYRQYQETQYF.

The genes are TRBV7-9 and TRBJ1-1, with TRBD1 matching 9 bases. V shed 7 bases and J 10 bases; nucleotides not matched to a gene: 13. Germline V gene lookup returns CDR1 SEHNR and CDR2 FQNEAQ (reference sequence). The CDR3 has 14 residues. CDR3 DNA: TGTGCCAGCACAAACTTCCGGGACAGGGATATAGCTTTCTTT. It translates to CASTNFRDRDIAFF.

The chain recombines TRBV14 with TRBJ2-5, with D possibly TRBD2 on 5 matching bases. V gave up 4 bases and J gave up 5 bases, with 14 bases separating them. This CDR3 comprises 14 residues. The germline V gene encodes CDR1 SGHDN and CDR2 FVKESK. The CDR3 protein is CASSRTSRGETQYF. CDR3 in DNA: TGTGCCAGCAGCCGCACCTCCCGAGGGGAGACCCAGTACTTC.

This clone appeared a single time. The chain has TRBV7-2 and TRBJ1-4; maybe TRBD1 (6 bases). There are 16 residues in the CDR3. The germline V gene encodes CDR1 SGHTA and CDR2 FQGNSA. V was clipped by 5 bases and J by 5 bases, with 18 bases between them. The CDR3 spells CASSIQTGRGNEKLFF. CDR3 bases: TGTGCCAGCAGCATACAAACAGGGAGGGGGAATGAAAAACTGTTTTTT.

This chain uses TRBV5-6 with TRBJ2-7; a weak D match, TRBD1 (5 bases). Trimming removed 9 bases from V and 1 base from J, with 20 bases in between. The CDR3 consists of 15 residues. The germline gives CDR1 SGHDT, CDR2 YYEEEE. As DNA, the CDR3 is TGTGCCACCAGAAGTAGGGGTTCTCTATCCTACGAGCAGTACTTC. Its translation is CATRSRGSLSYEQYF.

This chain joins TRBV7-9 and TRBJ2-3; 12 nucleotides align to TRBD2. With 5 bases clipped from V and 11 bases from J, the junction kept 14 bases outside the gene matches. Germline V gene data show CDR1 as SEHNR and CDR2 as FQNEAQ (reference sequence). The CDR3 spans 16 residues. The CDR3 spells CASSPRTSGVQRVQYF. The CDR3 bases are TGTGCCAGCAGCCCCCGGACTAGCGGGGTCCAGAGGGTGCAGTATTTT.

The chain combines TRBV4-3 with TRBJ1-2; maybe TRBD1 (5 bases). The CDR3 is made up of 13 amino acids. V was clipped by 4 bases and J by 4 bases, with 10 bases between them. Germline V gives CDR1 LGHNA, CDR2 YSLEER. The CDR3 DNA sequence: TGCGCCAGCAGCCCAAGCGACAGCTATGGCTACACCTTC. Translated, it gives CASSPSDSYGYTF.

The chain joins TRBV6-5 to TRBJ1-2; D may be TRBD1 (5 bases). CDR3 length: 13 residues. Deletions cut 0 bases from V and 9 bases from J, with 11 bases between. Germline V gene data show CDR1 as MNHEY and CDR2 as SVGAGI. The chain's CDR3 is CASSYSSGVSYTF. For the CDR3, the DNA is TGTGCCAGCAGTTACTCCTCGGGGGTGAGCTACACCTTC.

Only one count was recorded for this clone. This sequence joins TRBV4-1 and TRBJ2-7; D perhaps matches TRBD2 (6 bases). This CDR3 is built from 15 residues. The germline V and J ends were trimmed by 1 base and 2 bases, with 12 bases remaining between them. Germline CDR1 MGHRA, CDR2 YSYEKL. For the CDR3, the DNA is TGCGCCAGCAGCCAAGGACTAGATGGACCCTACGAGCAGTACGTC. Amino acids: CASSQGLDGPYEQYV.

This chain joins TRBV4-1 and TRBJ2-3; 8 positions match TRBD2. Germline V CDR1 and CDR2: MGHRA, YSYEKL. The CDR3 is made up of 16 amino acids. V trimming: 4 bases; J trimming: 4 bases; junction bases outside the gene matches: 10. The CDR3 DNA sequence: TGCGCCAGCAGCCCAGTTGGGACTAGACTCCCAGATACGCAGTATTTT. This sequence encodes CASSPVGTRLPDTQYF.

The chain recombines TRBV21-1 with TRBJ2-2; TRBD2 is the table's D call, not checked against the DNA. TRBV21-1 is termed a pseudogene. The CDR3 totals 17 residues. CDR3: CASSKVGLAGRTGELFF. CDR3 bases: TGTGCCAGCAGCAAAGTGGGACTAGCGGGAAGGACCGGGGAGCTGTTTTTT.

The chain combines TRBV23-1 with TRBJ1-1; D ambiguous. TRBV23-1 is placed among ORFs of uncertain function. V lost 2 bases and J 0 bases, leaving 7 bases between the germline ends. This CDR3 has 14 amino acids. The CDR3 nucleotides are TGCGCCAGCAGTCAAGACGGGGTGAACACTGAAGCTTTCTTT. Amino acid sequence: CASSQDGVNTEAFF.

Points on this clone: Within the sample, other DNA sequences also encode this same CDR3. The genes are TRBV15 and TRBJ2-1, with D perhaps matching TRBD1 (6 bases). Germline loops: CDR1 LNHNV, CDR2 YYDKDF (reference sequence). V was pared by 2 bases and J by 6 bases, with 11 bases between. The CDR3 has 14 residues. In nucleotides, the CDR3 is TGTGCCACCAGCAGAAGGACAGCTACCAATGAGCAGTTCTTC. Translation: CATSRRTATNEQFF. The complete variable domain, with remaining parts taken from reference TRBV15 and TRBJ2-1, reads DAMVIQNPRYQVTQFGKPVTLSCSQTLNHNVMYWYQQKSSQAPKLLFHYYDKDFNNEADTPDNFQSRRPNTSFCFLDIRSPGLGDTAMYLCATSRRTATNEQFFGPGTRLTVL.

The chain employs TRBV28 and TRBJ2-7; the match to TRBD1 covers 10 bases. Per germline, CDR1 MDHEN and CDR2 SYDVKM. The CDR3 loop spans 14 amino acids. After removal of 3 bases from V and 4 bases from J, the junction contained 3 bases not matched to a gene. The CDR3 here is CASSFGDRGYEQYF. The CDR3 coding sequence is TGTGCCAGCAGTTTTGGGGACAGGGGTTACGAGCAGTACTTC.

The chain couples TRBV19 to TRBJ1-2; 11 bases match TRBD1. This CDR3 has 15 amino acids. CDR1 LNHDA and CDR2 SQIVND come from the germline V gene (reference sequence). The junction had 6 bases not matched to a gene; V was cut back by 5 bases and J by 4 bases. Here the CDR3 reads CASSPPGQGGYGYTF. CDR3 nucleotides: TGTGCCAGTAGTCCCCCGGGACAGGGGGGCTATGGCTACACCTTC.

This sequence joins TRBV27 and TRBJ2-7, with D possibly matching TRBD1 (5 bases). The CDR3 is made up of 14 amino acids. Trimming left V 5 bases short and J 0 bases short, with 11 bases between. Germline CDR1 is MNHEY and CDR2 is SMNVEV (reference sequence). The CDR3 nucleotides are TGTGCCAGCAGTCCCCTAGGGGCCTCCTACGAGCAGTACGTC. This sequence encodes CASSPLGASYEQYV.